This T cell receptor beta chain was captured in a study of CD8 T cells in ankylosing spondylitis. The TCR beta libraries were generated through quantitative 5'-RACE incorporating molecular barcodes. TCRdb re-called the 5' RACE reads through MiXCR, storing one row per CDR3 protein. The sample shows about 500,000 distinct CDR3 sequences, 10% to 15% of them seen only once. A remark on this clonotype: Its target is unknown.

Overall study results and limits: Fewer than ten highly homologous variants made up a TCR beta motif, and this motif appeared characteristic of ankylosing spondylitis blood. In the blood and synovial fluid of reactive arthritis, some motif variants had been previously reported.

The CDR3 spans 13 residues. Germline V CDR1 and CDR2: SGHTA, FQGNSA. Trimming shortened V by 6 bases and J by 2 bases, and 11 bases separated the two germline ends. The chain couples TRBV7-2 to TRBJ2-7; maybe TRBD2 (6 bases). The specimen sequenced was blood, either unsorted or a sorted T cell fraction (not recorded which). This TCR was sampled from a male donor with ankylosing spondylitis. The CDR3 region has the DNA TGTGCCAGCAGTTCCCGGGGGACCTACGAGCAGTACTTC. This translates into CASSSRGTYEQYF.